The 23 T cell receptor beta chains below were found in one sample sequenced in a study of T cells in Graves' hyperthyroidism and ophthalmopathy. TCR beta CDR3 sequences were amplified from RNA transcripts. TCR CDR3 regions were first amplified by RT-PCR with HTBI primers. MiXCR was run by TCRdb on the multiplex PCR reads, yielding one entry per CDR3 protein. This table has roughly 720,000 distinct CDR3 sequences, 15% to 20% appearing once. The specimen sequenced was blood. These receptor sequences come from a man aged 50 to 59 with Graves' hyperthyroidism.

This clonotype was counted at least ten times. The gene calls are TRBV12-3 or TRBV12-4 and TRBJ1-2; tentative D call: TRBD1 (6 bases). The CDR3 loop spans 11 amino acids. With 6 bases removed from V and 4 bases from J, the gap between germline ends came to 6 bases. The CDR3 nucleotides are TGTGCCAGCAGACAGGGCTATGGCTACACCTTC. The encoded protein is CASRQGYGYTF.

The chain carries TRBV6-5 and TRBJ1-5; no reliable D call. Germline loops: CDR1 MNHEY, CDR2 SVGAGI. This CDR3 region has 13 residues. Trimming took 4 bases from V and 3 from J, leaving 7 bases between them. Here the CDR3 reads CASSFQLNQPQHF. The CDR3 bases are TGTGCCAGCAGTTTCCAGCTCAATCAGCCCCAGCATTTT.

The DNA of the CDR3 is TGCAGTGCCACCCCCCGGGACAGAACCACCTCCCCCTATGGCTACACCTTC. This encodes CSATPRDRTTSPYGYTF. The chain couples TRBV20-1 to TRBJ1-2; TRBD1 matches at 7 bases. Germline assignment: CDR1 DFQATT and CDR2 SNEGSKA (reference sequence). The CDR3 spans 17 residues. Trimming cost V 6 bases and J 4 bases; bases outside gene matches: 20.

V is TRBV9 and J is TRBJ2-5; D possibly corresponds to TRBD2 (6 bases). The ends were cut back, 3 bases at V and 3 bases at J, with 15 bases in the middle. The CDR3 totals 15 residues. Per the germline V gene, CDR1 is SGDLS and CDR2 is YYNGEE. The CDR3 is CASSGEGTGEETQYF. The CDR3, as DNA: TGTGCCAGCAGCGGAGAAGGGACGGGGGAAGAGACCCAGTACTTC. Variable domain in full (rest from reference TRBV9 and TRBJ2-5): DSGVTQTPKHLITATGQRVTLRCSPRSGDLSVYWYQQSLDQGLQFLIQYYNGEERAKGNILERFSAQQFPDLHSELNLSSLELGDSALYFCASSGEGTGEETQYFGPGTRLLVL.

The table lists this clonotype with many counts. The rearrangement joins TRBV10-2 to TRBJ1-1; D is uncertain. Germline assignment: CDR1 WSHSY and CDR2 SAAADI. Between the trimmed V and J ends, which lost 7 bases and 1 base, there was a span of 10 bases. The CDR3 covers 13 residues. CDR3 in DNA: TGCGCCAGCATGTGGAGGGCGAACACTGAAGCTTTCTTT. Protein product: CASMWRANTEAFF.

A single count supports this clonotype. This chain uses TRBV5-1 with TRBJ1-1, with 9 nucleotides matching TRBD1. The CDR3 is made up of 17 amino acids. Germline trimming cut 3 bases from V and 3 bases from J; bases unmatched to any gene: 12. The germline CDR1 and CDR2 sequences are SGHRS and YFSETQ. CDR3: CASSYSGQGRGHTEAFF. The CDR3 region has the DNA TGCGCCAGCAGCTACTCGGGACAGGGCAGAGGTCACACTGAAGCTTTCTTT.

The chain is built from TRBV19 and TRBJ2-7; 8 bases map to TRBD1. In germline, CDR1 is LNHDA, CDR2 SQIVND (reference sequence). The CDR3 spans 15 residues. With 3 bases clipped from V and 5 bases from J, the junction kept 9 bases outside the gene matches. The CDR3 reads CASSIPTGEIHEQYF. In DNA form, the CDR3 reads TGTGCCAGTAGTATCCCGACAGGGGAGATACACGAGCAGTACTTC.

This clonotype was found a few times. The chain combines TRBV7-3 with TRBJ2-1; 7 nucleotides line up with TRBD2. The CDR3 length is 17 residues. V lost 2 bases, J lost 6 bases, and 13 bases stayed unmatched. Germline CDR1 reads SGHTA; CDR2 reads FQGTGA. Written as DNA, the CDR3 is TGTGCCAGCAGCTTATGGGTCGGTGGGAGGGCCTGCAATGAGCAGTTCTTC. This translates into CASSLWVGGRACNEQFF.

This clonotype came up a few times. The V and J genes are TRBV28 and TRBJ2-4, with D possibly matching TRBD2 (5 bases). Germline values: CDR1 MDHEN, CDR2 SYDVKM. This CDR3 region has 18 residues. Deletions cut 5 bases from V and 0 bases from J, with 20 bases between. CDR3 sequence reads: CASSPRLGSAVAKNIQYF. The CDR3 bases are TGTGCCAGCAGTCCCCGATTGGGGAGCGCCGTAGCCAAAAACATTCAGTACTTC.

This clonotype was seen many times. The chain employs TRBV24-1 and TRBJ2-3; tentatively, D is TRBD1 or TRBD2 (5 bases each). Per the germline V gene, CDR1 is KGHDR and CDR2 is SFDVKD. CDR3 size: 17 residues. The germline V and J ends were trimmed by 4 bases and 2 bases, with 18 bases remaining between them. The CDR3 nucleotides are TGTGCCACCAGTGAATCCGGCCGGGGACCCCACACAGATACGCAGTATTTT. It encodes CATSESGRGPHTDTQYF.

The V and J genes are TRBV5-6 and TRBJ2-1; 7 bases are shared with TRBD2. After removal of 4 bases from V and 0 bases from J, the junction contained 7 bases not matched to a gene. The CDR3 spans 16 residues. Germline V gene lookup returns CDR1 SGHDT and CDR2 YYEEEE. The CDR3 reads CASSILAVSSYNEQFF. CDR3 DNA sequence: TGTGCCAGCAGCATCCTAGCGGTTAGCTCCTACAATGAGCAGTTCTTC. Together with reference TRBV5-6 and TRBJ2-1, the CDR3 gives the full variable domain: DAGVTQSPTHLIKTRGQQVTLRCSPKSGHDTVSWYQQALGQGPQFIFQYYEEEERQRGNFPDRFSGHQFPNYSSELNVNALLLGDSALYLCASSILAVSSYNEQFFGPGTRLTVL.

This clonotype occurred many times. The chain combines TRBV12-3 or TRBV12-4 with TRBJ2-3, with TRBD2 matching 7 bases. V shed 8 bases, J shed 1 base, and the junction held 0 bases outside the gene matches. The CDR3 has 12 residues. CDR3 in amino acids: CASGRGTDTQYF. The CDR3 coding sequence is TGTGCCAGCGGGAGGGGCACAGATACGCAGTATTTT.

The chain links TRBV28 to TRBJ2-3; D might be TRBD2 (6 bases). The CDR3 spans 17 residues. Per germline, CDR1 MDHEN and CDR2 SYDVKM. V lost 1 base, J lost 0 bases, and 14 bases lay in between. The CDR3 loop reads CASSLFPSASSTDTQYF. The CDR3 DNA reads TGTGCCAGCAGTTTATTTCCTAGCGCCTCTAGCACAGATACGCAGTATTTT.

The sample holds a few counts of this clonotype. CDR3 sequence (DNA): TGTGCCAGTTTAACAGGGGGACTGTCCACCGGGGAGCTGTTTTTT. The encoded protein is CASLTGGLSTGELFF. The gene calls are TRBV19 and TRBJ2-2; 8 nucleotides align to TRBD1. V lost 8 bases to trimming and J lost 4 bases; unmatched junction nucleotides: 9. This CDR3 comprises 15 residues. The germline CDR1 and CDR2 sequences are LNHDA and SQIVND (reference sequence).

V is TRBV7-2 and J is TRBJ1-1; D gene ambiguous. This CDR3 has 14 amino acids. The germline V gene encodes CDR1 SGHTA and CDR2 FQGNSA. V was clipped by 5 bases and J by 1 base, with 11 bases between them. CDR3 sequence reads: CASSPRRANTEAFF. Written as DNA, the CDR3 is TGTGCCAGCAGCCCACGGCGGGCGAACACTGAAGCTTTCTTT.

This clonotype was recorded at least ten times. V and J are TRBV12-3 or TRBV12-4 and TRBJ1-1; 7 bases fit TRBD1. The CDR3 runs 16 residues. The V and J ends lost 6 bases and 3 bases, in that order; junction bases with no gene match: 13. In nucleotides, the CDR3 is TGTGCCAGCAGCCCCCTCCCCGGGACAGCCTACACTGAAGCTTTCTTT. This translates into CASSPLPGTAYTEAFF.

This clonotype was picked up many times. The rearrangement links TRBV11-2 to TRBJ1-1; a possible D gene is TRBD1 (6 bases). CDR3 length: 13 amino acids. Germline assignment: CDR1 SGHAT and CDR2 FQNNGV. Trimming cost V 5 bases and J 6 bases, with 13 bases left between them. This CDR3 is CASSPGTTPEAFF. The CDR3 DNA follows: TGTGCCAGCAGCCCTGGGACAACTCCTGAAGCTTTCTTT.

This clonotype was seen repeatedly, ten times or more. The chain joins TRBV11-2 to TRBJ2-7; D call uncertain. The germline V gene has CDR1 SGHAT and CDR2 FQNNGV. The CDR3 spans 13 residues. The V gene lost 4 bases and the J gene lost 4 bases, with 11 bases spanning the gap. The CDR3 loop reads CASSSGPPYEQYF. The CDR3 coding sequence is TGTGCCAGCAGCTCCGGACCCCCATACGAGCAGTACTTC.

This clonotype came up a few times. The V and J genes are TRBV9 and TRBJ1-5, with TRBD1 matching 11 bases. The length of the CDR3 is 14 residues. Germline loops: CDR1 SGDLS, CDR2 YYNGEE. Trimming cost V 3 bases and J 9 bases; bases outside gene matches: 5. The CDR3 DNA reads as TGTGCCAGCAGCGCTGGGACAGGGGGTGGGCCCCAGCATTTT. Protein: CASSAGTGGGPQHF. The whole variable domain, filled in from reference TRBV9 and TRBJ1-5, reads DSGVTQTPKHLITATGQRVTLRCSPRSGDLSVYWYQQSLDQGLQFLIQYYNGEERAKGNILERFSAQQFPDLHSELNLSSLELGDSALYFCASSAGTGGGPQHFGDGTRLSIL.

V gene TRBV27 combines with J gene TRBJ1-4, with D perhaps TRBD1 (6 bases). This CDR3 has 15 amino acids. Trimming stripped 0 bases from V and 8 bases from J, with 13 bases between. Germline V gives CDR1 MNHEY, CDR2 SMNVEV (reference sequence). CDR3: CASSLSHGGQEKLFF. CDR3 DNA: TGTGCCAGCAGTTTATCCCACGGGGGCCAAGAAAAACTGTTTTTT.

This clonotype was picked up a small number of times. The CDR3 DNA reads as TGTGCCAGCAGCGTAGGAGGTCTAGCAGGCGATGAGCAGTTCTTC. As protein: CASSVGGLAGDEQFF. The chain combines TRBV9 with TRBJ2-1, with D perhaps TRBD2 (5 bases). Germline CDR1 is SGDLS and CDR2 is YYNGEE. Trimming left V 0 bases short and J 8 bases short, with 15 bases between. The CDR3 length is 15 residues.

The chain carries TRBV29-1 and TRBJ2-1, with D hard to call. Deletions cut 1 base from V and 10 bases from J, with 14 bases between. The germline V gene has CDR1 SQVTM and CDR2 ANQGSEA. This CDR3 spans 13 amino acids. The CDR3: CSVEGGKVSEQFF. The CDR3 DNA reads TGCAGCGTTGAAGGAGGAAAGGTCAGCGAGCAGTTCTTC.

The chain couples TRBV28 to TRBJ2-7, with TRBD2 identical over 10 bases. The germline V gene encodes CDR1 MDHEN and CDR2 SYDVKM. The ends lost 5 bases at V and 4 bases at J; junction bases unmatched: 23. The CDR3 spans 20 residues. The CDR3 sequence is CASSIGGASGSEVMIYEQYF. The CDR3 nucleotides read TGTGCCAGCAGTATTGGGGGGGCTAGCGGGAGCGAAGTCATGATATACGAGCAGTACTTC.